One T cell receptor beta chain is described in this entry. This record belongs to a study of Ad26.COV2.S vaccination and SARS-CoV-2 variants. Repertoires were generated with immunoSEQ multiplex PCR, while TCRdb's copy carries only in-frame clones and drops some. The sample lists about 350,000 clones; 75% to 90% were seen once. V lost 4 bases to trimming and J lost 6 bases; unmatched junction nucleotides: 7. Looked up from germline, CDR1 is SGHRS and CDR2 is YFSETQ. The length of the CDR3 is 14 residues. Treatment defined: 19 received Ad26.COV2.S at low or high dose, single or two shots; roughly five received placebo; per-sample allocation not given. Each sample was drawn 63 days after the first injection (of vaccine or placebo).

Source: peripheral blood, taken in a trial of Ad26.COV2.S vaccine versus placebo. This clonotype was sampled from a person aged 18-60 years who received the Ad26.COV2.S COVID-19 vaccine or a placebo. The V and J genes are TRBV5-1 and TRBJ2-7; 10 nucleotides align to TRBD2. CDR3: CASSPNGLAAEQYF. CDR3 nucleotide sequence: TGCGCCAGCAGCCCCAACGGACTAGCGGCCGAGCAGTACTTC.